This passage covers 10 T cell receptor beta chains from one sample sequenced in a study of cytomegalovirus exposure and HLA in healthy donors. Generated by immunoSEQ multiplex PCR, the TCRdb table keeps only in-frame clones and is missing some. The data contain some 48,000 clones, about 90% of them singletons. The sequenced material came from PBMCs. The receptors originated from a woman aged 25-40 years in good health and CMV-seronegative.

This chain joins TRBV13 and TRBJ2-7, with 7 bases fitting TRBD1. Germline CDR1 and CDR2: PRHDT and FYEKMQ (reference sequence). The CDR3 runs 14 residues. V trimming: 7 bases; J trimming: 0 bases; junction bases outside the gene matches: 6. The CDR3 sequence is CASNRQGSSYEQYF. The CDR3 DNA reads as TGTGCCAGCAACCGACAGGGAAGCTCCTACGAGCAGTACTTC.

The rearrangement links TRBV5-1 to TRBJ1-5; 10 nucleotides agree with TRBD1. Unmatched junction bases numbered 6, after V lost 3 bases and J lost 3 bases. Germline V gene sequence: CDR1 SGHRS, CDR2 YFSETQ. The CDR3 sequence is 16 residues long. The CDR3 sequence is CASSWTGGGYNQPQHF. The CDR3 region has the DNA TGCGCCAGCAGCTGGACAGGGGGAGGTTACAATCAGCCCCAGCATTTT.

V and J are TRBV9 and TRBJ1-1, with unresolved D. The ends were cut back, 5 bases at V and 1 base at J, with 15 bases in the middle. This CDR3 region has 15 residues. CDR1 is SGDLS, CDR2 YYNGEE, per germline. The CDR3 DNA reads as TGTGCCAGCAGACTGGGCATATCTCCGAACACTGAAGCTTTCTTT. It encodes CASRLGISPNTEAFF. Supplemented by reference TRBV9 and TRBJ1-1, the full variable domain reads DSGVTQTPKHLITATGQRVTLRCSPRSGDLSVYWYQQSLDQGLQFLIQYYNGEERAKGNILERFSAQQFPDLHSELNLSSLELGDSALYFCASRLGISPNTEAFFGQGTRLTVV.

This clone was picked up a small number of times. The chain couples TRBV6-1 to TRBJ2-3; maybe TRBD2 (5 bases). V was trimmed by 4 bases and J by 2 bases, leaving 10 bases between them. The CDR3 loop spans 14 amino acids. The V gene's germline CDR1 is MNHNS and CDR2 SASEGT. CDR3 coding DNA: TGTGCCAGCAGTGCTCGGGGATCCACAGATACGCAGTATTTT. It is translated as CASSARGSTDTQYF.

The chain is built from TRBV19 and TRBJ1-5; D uncertain. This CDR3 region has 16 residues. Germline V gives CDR1 LNHDA, CDR2 SQIVND (reference sequence). Trimming left V 2 bases short and J 1 base short, with 12 bases between. The CDR3 loop is CASSILREPSNQPQHF. The DNA for the CDR3 is TGTGCCAGTAGTATATTGAGGGAGCCCAGCAATCAGCCCCAGCATTTT.

This chain joins TRBV5-1 and TRBJ2-3, with a tentative D call TRBD2 (6 bases). The CDR3 covers 17 residues. The V end was cut by 4 bases, the J end by 6 bases, with 24 bases between. In germline, CDR1 is SGHRS, CDR2 YFSETQ. The CDR3 region is CASSPLSGRMVGDTQYF. In DNA form, the CDR3 reads TGCGCCAGCAGCCCGCTATCAGGGAGGATGGTTGGGGATACGCAGTATTTT.

J is TRBJ2-7 and V is TRBV6-1; a possible D gene is TRBD2 (5 bases). CDR1 and CDR2 from the germline V gene are MNHNS and SASEGT. The CDR3 is 13 amino acids. The germline V and J ends were trimmed by 7 bases and 2 bases, with 12 bases remaining between them. This chain's CDR3 is CASTRTPAYEQYF. DNA of the CDR3: TGTGCCAGCACCCGGACTCCCGCCTACGAGCAGTACTTC.

The V call is TRBV5-1, the J call TRBJ1-1, with D unresolved. From germline, CDR1 is SGHRS and CDR2 YFSETQ. This CDR3 has 14 residues. The V and J ends lost 1 base and 1 base respectively, with 8 bases between them. The CDR3 DNA reads TGCGCCAGCAGCTTGACGGCGGGGAACACTGAAGCTTTCTTT. It encodes CASSLTAGNTEAFF.

The rearrangement uses TRBV4-1 and TRBJ1-4, with D perhaps matching TRBD1 (5 bases). Trimming took 5 bases from V and 4 from J, leaving 11 bases between them. Germline V gives CDR1 MGHRA, CDR2 YSYEKL. There are 14 residues in the CDR3. CDR3 in amino acids: CASSLGQGNEKLFF. The CDR3 DNA is TGCGCCAGCAGCTTAGGGCAGGGTAATGAAAAACTGTTTTTT.

V and J are TRBV19 and TRBJ2-7; maybe TRBD2 (5 bases). Germline V gene data show CDR1 as LNHDA and CDR2 as SQIVND (reference sequence). The CDR3 spans 15 residues. V was trimmed by 1 base and J by 3 bases, leaving 13 bases between them. The CDR3 nucleotides are TGTGCCAGTAGTATAGGGGCGGAGGTTCGCTACGAGCAGTACTTC. Translation: CASSIGAEVRYEQYF.